The 26 T cell receptor beta chains reported below all come from one sample, sequenced in a study of T cell responses to AZD1222 COVID-19 vaccine. TCRdb's table, derived via immunoSEQ multiplex PCR, lists solely in-frame clones and lacks some. Among about 170,000 clones listed, around nine tenths were seen once. The sequences come from peripheral blood, collected on day 0 of AZD1222 vaccination. All receptors come from an adult in good health.

This clone was picked up one time. The chain has TRBV7-8 and TRBJ1-2, with no clear D. Germline V gene lookup returns CDR1 SGHVS and CDR2 FQNEAQ. V lost 4 bases and J 0 bases, leaving 9 bases between the germline ends. This CDR3 contains 14 residues. CDR3 protein: CASSSGIANYGYTF. The CDR3 DNA follows: TGTGCCAGCAGCTCCGGCATAGCTAACTATGGCTACACCTTC.

The chain has TRBV21-1 and TRBJ2-7; the DNA was not compared with TRBD2, the D call given in the table. TRBV21-1 is a listed pseudogene. There are 13 residues in the CDR3. CDR3 nucleotide sequence: TGTGCCAGCAGCAAAAGGAGTTTGGGCGAGCAGTACGTC. It translates to CASSKRSLGEQYV.

This clone has just a few counts. DNA of the CDR3: TGTGCCAGCAGCAAAGTGGTAGGGGACGAGCAGTACTTC. It encodes CASSKVVGDEQYF. The chain links TRBV21-1 to TRBJ2-7; the tabulated D call, TRBD1, remains unverified against the DNA. TRBV21-1 is reported as a pseudogene. This CDR3 is built from 13 residues.

V is TRBV5-6 and J is TRBJ2-2, with 7 bases aligning to TRBD1. The V segment lost 0 bases and the J segment 5 bases; nucleotides outside the gene matches: 4. In germline, CDR1 is SGHDT, CDR2 YYEEEE. The CDR3 spans 15 residues. The CDR3, as DNA: TGTGCCAGCAGCTTGGTGACAGGGTCGACCGGGGAGCTGTTTTTT. It encodes CASSLVTGSTGELFF.

This clone was recorded only once. The rearrangement joins TRBV29-1 to TRBJ1-3; unclear D gene. The V and J ends lost 0 bases and 2 bases respectively, with 2 bases between them. The germline V gene encodes CDR1 SQVTM and CDR2 ANQGSEA. The CDR3 length is 12 residues. The CDR3 DNA reads TGCAGCGTTGAAGACGCTGGAAACACCATATATTTT. As protein: CSVEDAGNTIYF.

This sequence joins TRBV11-2 and TRBJ2-7, with TRBD2 matching 9 bases. Germline values: CDR1 SGHAT, CDR2 FQNNGV. The J segment lost 5 bases and the V segment lost 2 bases, leaving 4 bases of the junction unmatched. The CDR3 sequence is 14 residues long. This CDR3 reads CASSLSGRLNEQYF. For the CDR3, the DNA is TGTGCCAGCAGCTTAAGCGGGAGGCTAAACGAGCAGTACTTC.

The gene calls are TRBV7-9 and TRBJ2-2, with D perhaps TRBD1 (6 bases). The CDR3 has 15 residues. V was trimmed by 6 bases and J by 0 bases, leaving 11 bases between them. CDR1 is SEHNR and CDR2 is FQNEAQ in the germline V gene (reference sequence). The CDR3, as DNA: TGTGCCAGCAGACAAGGGGGAACGAACACCGGGGAGCTGTTTTTT. Encoded protein: CASRQGGTNTGELFF.

The V call is TRBV2, the J call TRBJ2-7, with 12 bases fitting TRBD2. CDR3 length: 16 amino acids. V trimming: 2 bases; J trimming: 6 bases; junction bases outside the gene matches: 8. Germline CDR1 and CDR2: SNHLY and FYNNEI. CDR3 nucleotide sequence: TGTGCCAGCAGTGAACGACTAGCGGGGGTTCTATCCGAGCAGTACGTC. It yields the protein CASSERLAGVLSEQYV.

J is TRBJ2-2 and V is TRBV6-6; 9 bases align to TRBD1. Germline CDR1 is MNHNY and CDR2 is SVGAGI (reference sequence). V trimming: 6 bases; J trimming: 8 bases; junction bases outside the gene matches: 10. The length of the CDR3 is 15 residues. CDR3 region: CASSGQGRALGELFF. The CDR3 DNA reads as TGTGCCAGCAGCGGACAGGGGAGAGCTTTAGGGGAGCTGTTTTTT.

J is TRBJ1-2 and V is TRBV28; D remains ambiguous. There are 13 residues in the CDR3. Germline CDR1 MDHEN, CDR2 SYDVKM. V was pared by 6 bases and J by 5 bases, with 13 bases between. CDR3 in amino acids: CASSPQGRYGYTF. CDR3 nucleotide sequence: TGTGCCAGCAGCCCCCAAGGTCGTTATGGCTACACCTTC.

The chain combines TRBV10-2 with TRBJ1-1, with TRBD1 identical over 8 bases. The ends lost 8 bases at V and 0 bases at J; junction bases unmatched: 5. The CDR3 contains 14 residues. Germline values: CDR1 WSHSY, CDR2 SAAADI. The CDR3 reads CASLTGAVNTEAFF. The CDR3 region has the DNA TGCGCCAGCCTGACAGGGGCGGTGAACACTGAAGCTTTCTTT.

The count of this clone is one. V usage is TRBV2 and J usage is TRBJ1-5; perhaps TRBD1 as D (5 bases). V gave up 9 bases and J gave up 4 bases, with 16 bases separating them. CDR1 and CDR2 (germline): SNHLY, FYNNEI. The CDR3 contains 14 residues. CDR3 sequence (DNA): TGTGCCAGTCGAGTGGGACTCCCAAATCAGCCCCAGCATTTT. It codes for CASRVGLPNQPQHF.

The genes are TRBV18 and TRBJ1-1, with TRBD1 matching 8 bases. V lost 4 bases, J lost 5 bases, and 9 bases stayed unmatched. The CDR3 is 15 residues long. Germline CDR1 and CDR2: KGHSH and LQKENI. CDR3 in DNA: TGTGCCAGCTCACGGGTTGAACAGGGGGAAACTGAAGCTTTCTTT. Amino acid sequence: CASSRVEQGETEAFF.

The gene calls are TRBV28 and TRBJ2-1; 8 bases map to TRBD1. The CDR3 loop spans 14 amino acids. Germline assignment: CDR1 MDHEN and CDR2 SYDVKM. Trimming cost V 6 bases and J 2 bases; bases outside gene matches: 3. The CDR3 DNA is TGTGCCAGCAGCTGGGGACAGGCCTACAATGAGCAGTTCTTC. Its translation is CASSWGQAYNEQFF.

The chain links TRBV7-2 to TRBJ1-5, with 7 bases identical to TRBD1. The germline CDR1 and CDR2 sequences are SGHTA and FQGNSA. The CDR3 is 16 amino acids. Losses at the gene ends were 5 bases for V and 0 bases for J; bases not matched to a gene: 7. CDR3 nucleotide sequence: TGTGCCAGCAGCCCAACAGGGGCTCCTAGCAATCAGCCCCAGCATTTT. It specifies CASSPTGAPSNQPQHF.

The rearrangement links TRBV6-2 or TRBV6-3 to TRBJ1-5; 8 bases align to TRBD1. The germline CDR1 and CDR2 sequences are MNHEY and SVGEGT. The length of the CDR3 is 16 residues. V was clipped by 5 bases and J by 0 bases; unmatched bases: 6. CDR3 in DNA: TGTGCCAGCAGTCTCGGTGGACAGGGTAGCAATCAGCCCCAGCATTTT. This gives the protein CASSLGGQGSNQPQHF.

This clone has only one observation. This chain links TRBV10-1 with TRBJ2-2, with a weak D call TRBD1 (6 bases). The V and J ends lost 2 bases and 5 bases respectively, with 6 bases between them. The CDR3 sequence is 13 residues long. Germline V CDR1 and CDR2: WNHNN, SYGVQD (reference sequence). The CDR3: CASSERGTGELFF. As DNA, the CDR3 is TGCGCCAGCAGTGAGAGGGGGACCGGGGAGCTGTTTTTT.

The gene calls are TRBV19 and TRBJ2-1, with TRBD1 matching 10 bases. V lost 5 bases, J lost 12 bases, and 4 bases stayed unmatched. This CDR3 has 12 residues. From germline, CDR1 is LNHDA and CDR2 SQIVND (reference sequence). CDR3 region: CASSSRDRGQFF. The CDR3 bases are TGTGCCAGTAGTTCAAGGGACAGGGGGCAGTTCTTC.

This sequence joins TRBV4-2 and TRBJ1-6; D is perhaps TRBD1 (5 bases). The CDR3 is 15 amino acids. The V gene's germline CDR1 is LGHNA and CDR2 YNFKEQ. Deletions cut 0 bases from V and 11 bases from J, with 14 bases between. This CDR3 reads CASSQDRQGGPPLHF. The DNA of the CDR3 is TGTGCCAGCAGCCAAGATAGGCAGGGTGGTCCACCCCTCCACTTT.

The chain couples TRBV10-3 to TRBJ2-5; D unresolved. The CDR3 is made up of 15 amino acids. The V gene lost 0 bases and the J gene lost 1 base, with 9 bases spanning the gap. Germline values: CDR1 ENHRY, CDR2 SYGVKD. The CDR3 protein is CAISESGLSQETQYF. Written as DNA, the CDR3 is TGTGCCATCAGTGAGTCTGGATTATCCCAAGAGACCCAGTACTTC.

The chain carries TRBV19 and TRBJ2-5; 9 nucleotides agree with TRBD1. Germline lookup yields CDR1 LNHDA and CDR2 SQIVND (reference sequence). V shed 3 bases and J 2 bases; nucleotides not matched to a gene: 4. This CDR3 contains 15 residues. CDR3 coding DNA: TGTGCCAGTAGTATTCAGGGACAGGGTCAAGAGACCCAGTACTTC. Translated, it gives CASSIQGQGQETQYF.

This chain joins TRBV18 and TRBJ1-2; D not certain. Germline CDR1 reads KGHSH; CDR2 reads LQKENI. CDR3 size: 13 residues. V lost 2 bases and J lost 6, with 10 bases in between. The CDR3 sequence is CASSPGHSNGYTF. DNA of the CDR3: TGTGCCAGCTCACCAGGGCACTCGAATGGCTACACCTTC. Full variable domain (outside the CDR3, taken from reference TRBV18 and TRBJ1-2): NAGVMQNPRHLVRRRGQEARLRCSPMKGHSHVYWYRQLPEEGLKFMVYLQKENIIDESGMPKERFSAEFPKEGPSILRIQQVVRGDSAAYFCASSPGHSNGYTFGSGTRLTVV.

The chain employs TRBV27 and TRBJ1-5; maybe TRBD1 (6 bases). Per germline, CDR1 MNHEY and CDR2 SMNVEV (reference sequence). The CDR3 loop spans 15 amino acids. Trimming took 6 bases from V and 1 from J, leaving 13 bases between them. CDR3 sequence (DNA): TGTGCCAGCAGCGCCTTTCAGGGGAGCAATCAGCCCCAGCATTTT. It specifies CASSAFQGSNQPQHF.

This sequence joins TRBV6-5 and TRBJ1-1; perhaps TRBD1 as D (6 bases). This CDR3 comprises 13 residues. Trimming shortened V by 8 bases and J by 1 base, and 11 bases separated the two germline ends. Germline loops: CDR1 MNHEY, CDR2 SVGAGI. In DNA form, the CDR3 reads TGTGCCAGCCCTCAGACAGGGAACACTGAAGCTTTCTTT. Translation: CASPQTGNTEAFF.

The chain recombines TRBV5-1 with TRBJ1-1; 9 nucleotides match TRBD1. V dropped 3 bases and J dropped 1; count of bases not matched to a gene: 1. The CDR3 runs to 14 residues. The germline V gene has CDR1 SGHRS and CDR2 YFSETQ. As DNA, the CDR3 is TGCGCCAGCAGCTGGGGACAGGGGAACACTGAAGCTTTCTTT. Translating gives CASSWGQGNTEAFF. Looking up the rest from reference TRBV5-1 and TRBJ1-1 gives the full variable domain: KAGVTQTPRYLIKTRGQQVTLSCSPISGHRSVSWYQQTPGQGLQFLFEYFSETQRNKGNFPGRFSGRQFSNSRSEMNVSTLELGDSALYLCASSWGQGNTEAFFGQGTRLTVV.

This clone turned up a few times. This rearrangement joins TRBV10-1 to TRBJ2-3; TRBD2 matches at 14 bases. This CDR3 comprises 19 residues. V shed 2 bases and J 2 bases; nucleotides not matched to a gene: 9. CDR1 is WNHNN and CDR2 is SYGVQD in the germline V gene (reference sequence). This CDR3 is CASSERGTSGGPNTDTQYF. The CDR3 DNA is TGCGCCAGCAGTGAGCGTGGGACTAGCGGGGGACCCAACACAGATACGCAGTATTTT.